Presented here are 4 T cell receptor beta chains from one specimen sequenced in a study of regulatory T cells in long-lasting Graves disease. In building TCR beta libraries, iRepertoire HTBI primers were used together with Arm-PCR of CDR3 regions. TCRdb passed the multiplex PCR reads through MiXCR, listing each CDR3 protein once. The profile shows around 420,000 distinct CDR3 sequences, approximately 16% of them singletons. Time point defined: newly diagnosed GD, antithyroid drugs for less than 3 months. Extracted PBMC RNA gave rise to the TCR library. Another study also made use of these data, one on T cells in Graves' hyperthyroidism and ophthalmopathy.

The input for sequencing was peripheral blood mononuclear cells (PBMCs), taken at new diagnosis, from a patient treated with antithyroid drugs. These TCRs come from a woman between 40 and 50 years old with Graves disease.

In this sample, this clonotype turned up a few times. A much larger clone lies one base from this, so it may be a read error. The V and J genes are TRBV19 and TRBJ1-1; TRBD1 is a possible D gene (5 bases). The CDR3 covers 13 residues. Per germline, CDR1 LNHDA and CDR2 SQIVND (reference sequence). V was pared by 5 bases and J by 12 bases, with 19 bases between. In DNA form, the CDR3 reads TGTGCCAGTAGTGTCGACAGCGATGATAAAACTTTCTTT. Translation: CASSVDSDDKTFF.

This clonotype was counted at least ten times. CDR3 loop: CASSTVAGVLTGELFF. As DNA, the CDR3 is TGTGCCAGCAGCACTGTAGCGGGAGTCCTCACCGGGGAGCTGTTTTTT. V gene TRBV7-2 combines with J gene TRBJ2-2, with 9 bases identical to TRBD2. This CDR3 has 16 residues. V was pared by 5 bases and J by 4 bases, with 8 bases of the junction left unmatched. CDR1 and CDR2 from the germline V gene are SGHTA and FQGNSA.

The chain uses TRBV24-1 and TRBJ1-1; 7 bases agree with TRBD1. From germline, CDR1 is KGHDR and CDR2 SFDVKD. V shed 0 bases, J shed 4 bases, and the junction held 10 bases outside the gene matches. The CDR3 totals 17 residues. The CDR3: CATSDLRRQGDSTEAFF. Written as DNA, the CDR3 is TGTGCCACCAGTGATTTGCGCAGACAGGGAGACAGCACTGAAGCTTTCTTT.

The rearrangement uses TRBV7-6 and TRBJ2-1; the D is unclear. Trimming removed 5 bases from V and 8 bases from J, with 10 bases in between. Germline loops: CDR1 SGHVS, CDR2 FNYEAQ. The CDR3 is 12 amino acids. Here the CDR3 DNA reads TGTGCCAGCAGCCATGTATCGGATGAGCAGTTCTTC. Protein: CASSHVSDEQFF.